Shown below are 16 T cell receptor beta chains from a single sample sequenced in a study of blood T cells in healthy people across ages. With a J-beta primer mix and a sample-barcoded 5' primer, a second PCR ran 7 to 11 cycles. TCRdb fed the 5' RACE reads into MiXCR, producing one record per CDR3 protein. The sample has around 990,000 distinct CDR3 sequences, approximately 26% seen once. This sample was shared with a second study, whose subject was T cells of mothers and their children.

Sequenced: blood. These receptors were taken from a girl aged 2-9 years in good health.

The CDR3 region has the DNA TGTGCCACCAGCAGAGATCCTCCCATGGCGGCTTTCTTT. It codes for CATSRDPPMAAFF. The chain has TRBV15 and TRBJ1-1, with unresolved D. Germline CDR1 reads LNHNV; CDR2 reads YYDKDF (reference sequence). With 0 bases removed from V and 11 bases from J, the gap between germline ends came to 13 bases. The CDR3 loop spans 13 amino acids.

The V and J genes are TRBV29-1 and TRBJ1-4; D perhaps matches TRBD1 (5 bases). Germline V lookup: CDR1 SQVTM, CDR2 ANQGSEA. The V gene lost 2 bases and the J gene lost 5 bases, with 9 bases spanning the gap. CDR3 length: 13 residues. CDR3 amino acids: CSVEFSGNEKLFF. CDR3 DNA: TGCAGCGTTGAATTTTCAGGGAATGAAAAACTGTTTTTT.

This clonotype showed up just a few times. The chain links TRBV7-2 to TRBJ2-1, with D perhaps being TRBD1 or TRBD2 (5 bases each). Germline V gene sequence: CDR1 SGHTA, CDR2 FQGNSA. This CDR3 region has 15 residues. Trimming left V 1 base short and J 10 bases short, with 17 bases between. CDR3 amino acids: CASSLGGTRRQEQFF. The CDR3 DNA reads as TGTGCCAGCAGCTTAGGGGGGACCCGGAGGCAAGAGCAGTTCTTC.

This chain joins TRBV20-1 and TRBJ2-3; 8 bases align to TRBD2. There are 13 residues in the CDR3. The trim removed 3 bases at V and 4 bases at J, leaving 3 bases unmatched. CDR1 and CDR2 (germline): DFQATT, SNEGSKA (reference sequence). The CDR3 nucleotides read TGCAGTGCTAGGATCGGGGGGGCAGATACGCAGTATTTT. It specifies CSARIGGADTQYF.

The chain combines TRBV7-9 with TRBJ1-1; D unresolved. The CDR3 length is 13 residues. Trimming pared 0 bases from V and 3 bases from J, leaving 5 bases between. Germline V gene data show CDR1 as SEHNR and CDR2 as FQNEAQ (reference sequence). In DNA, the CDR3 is TGTGCCAGCAGCTTAGCGGAGGACACTGAAGCTTTCTTT. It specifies CASSLAEDTEAFF.

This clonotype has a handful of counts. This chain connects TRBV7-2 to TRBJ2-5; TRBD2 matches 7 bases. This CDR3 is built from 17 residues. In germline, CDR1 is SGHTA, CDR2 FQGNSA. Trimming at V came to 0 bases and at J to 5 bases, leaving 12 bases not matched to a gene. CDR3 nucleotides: TGTGCCAGCAGCTTAGCTCTAGCGGTAACTGGGGGGGAGACCCAGTACTTC. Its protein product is CASSLALAVTGGETQYF.

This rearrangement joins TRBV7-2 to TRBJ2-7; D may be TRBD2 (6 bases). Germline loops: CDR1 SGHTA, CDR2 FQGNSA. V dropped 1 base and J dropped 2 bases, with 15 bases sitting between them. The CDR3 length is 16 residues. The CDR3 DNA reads TGTGCCAGCAGCTTAGTTTGGTGGGGGGATACCTACGAGCAGTACTTC. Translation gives CASSLVWWGDTYEQYF.

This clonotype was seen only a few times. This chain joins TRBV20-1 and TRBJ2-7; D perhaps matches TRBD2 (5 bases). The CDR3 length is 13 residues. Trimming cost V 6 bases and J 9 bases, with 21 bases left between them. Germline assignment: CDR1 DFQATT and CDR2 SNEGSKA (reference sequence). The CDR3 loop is CSATEAVDSRQYF. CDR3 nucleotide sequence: TGCAGTGCCACCGAGGCAGTGGACTCAAGGCAGTACTTC.

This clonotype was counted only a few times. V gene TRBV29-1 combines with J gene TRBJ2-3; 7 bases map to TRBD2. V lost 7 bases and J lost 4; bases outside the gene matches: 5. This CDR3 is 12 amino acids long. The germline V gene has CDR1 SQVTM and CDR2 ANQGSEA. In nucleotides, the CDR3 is TGCAGCGCCGGGGGAGGGCCAGATACGCAGTATTTT. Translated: CSAGGGPDTQYF.

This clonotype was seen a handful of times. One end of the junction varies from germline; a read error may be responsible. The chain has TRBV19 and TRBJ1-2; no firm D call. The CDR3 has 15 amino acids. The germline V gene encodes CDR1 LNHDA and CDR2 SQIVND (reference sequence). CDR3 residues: CASSIDLTAYYGYIF. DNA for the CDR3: TGTGCCAGTAGTATAGATCTCACAGCCTACTATGGCTACATCTTC.

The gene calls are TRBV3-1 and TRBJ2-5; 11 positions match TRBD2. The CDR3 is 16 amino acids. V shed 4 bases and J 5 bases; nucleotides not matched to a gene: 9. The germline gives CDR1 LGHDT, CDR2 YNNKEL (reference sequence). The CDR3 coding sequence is TGTGCCAGCAGCCGTGGAGTAGCGGGAGGGGAGGAGACCCAGTACTTC. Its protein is CASSRGVAGGEETQYF.

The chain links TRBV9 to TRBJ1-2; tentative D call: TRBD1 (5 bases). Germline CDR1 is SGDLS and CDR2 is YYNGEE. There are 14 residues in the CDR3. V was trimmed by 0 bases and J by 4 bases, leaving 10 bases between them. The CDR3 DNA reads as TGTGCCAGCAGCGTAGATTCGACAGCCTATGGCTACACCTTC. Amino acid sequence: CASSVDSTAYGYTF. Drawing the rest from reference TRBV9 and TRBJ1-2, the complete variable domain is DSGVTQTPKHLITATGQRVTLRCSPRSGDLSVYWYQQSLDQGLQFLIQYYNGEERAKGNILERFSAQQFPDLHSELNLSSLELGDSALYFCASSVDSTAYGYTFGSGTRLTVV.

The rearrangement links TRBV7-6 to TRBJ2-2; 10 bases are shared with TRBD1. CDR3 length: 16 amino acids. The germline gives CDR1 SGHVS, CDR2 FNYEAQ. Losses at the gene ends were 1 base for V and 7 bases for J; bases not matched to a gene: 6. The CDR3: CASSLVGTGENGELFF. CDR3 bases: TGTGCCAGCAGCTTAGTCGGGACAGGGGAGAACGGGGAGCTGTTTTTT.

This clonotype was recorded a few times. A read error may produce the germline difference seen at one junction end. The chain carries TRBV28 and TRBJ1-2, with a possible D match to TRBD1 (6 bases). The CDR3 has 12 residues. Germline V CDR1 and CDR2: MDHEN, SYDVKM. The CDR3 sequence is CASSSGQNGYAF. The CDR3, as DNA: TGTGCCAGCAGTTCCGGACAGAATGGCTACGCCTTC.

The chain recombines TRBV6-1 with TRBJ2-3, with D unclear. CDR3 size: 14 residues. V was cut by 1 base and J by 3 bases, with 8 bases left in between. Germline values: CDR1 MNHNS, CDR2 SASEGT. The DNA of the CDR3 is TGTGCCAGCAGTGAAGGTGTGCTGACAGATACGCAGTATTTT. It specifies CASSEGVLTDTQYF.

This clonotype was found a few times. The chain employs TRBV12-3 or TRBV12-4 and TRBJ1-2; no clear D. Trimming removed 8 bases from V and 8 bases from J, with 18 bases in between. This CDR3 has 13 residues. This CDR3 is CASLLHTMVGYTF. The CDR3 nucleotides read TGTGCCAGCCTACTCCATACGATGGTAGGCTACACCTTC.